This record concerns one TCR beta chain sequence. A read error may account for a junction end that differs from germline. CDR1 and CDR2 from the germline V gene are DFQATT and SNEGSKA (reference sequence). The CDR3 is made up of 10 amino acids. The sequencing template was cDNA reverse transcribed from extracted RNA. Repertoires were generated with immunoSEQ multiplex PCR, while TCRdb's copy carries only in-frame clones and drops some. The sample includes over 200,000 clones, about three fifths of them seen just once. This entry comes from a study of CD8+ T cells in alopecia areata. The sequencing used CD4+ T cells sorted from blood, collected at week 0. This rearrangement joins TRBV20-1 to TRBJ1-2; D not certain. This sequence was found in a human donor with alopecia areata. CDR3 sequence reads: CSARLGHHHF. As DNA, the CDR3 is TGCAGTGCTAGGTTAGGGCACCACCACTTC.